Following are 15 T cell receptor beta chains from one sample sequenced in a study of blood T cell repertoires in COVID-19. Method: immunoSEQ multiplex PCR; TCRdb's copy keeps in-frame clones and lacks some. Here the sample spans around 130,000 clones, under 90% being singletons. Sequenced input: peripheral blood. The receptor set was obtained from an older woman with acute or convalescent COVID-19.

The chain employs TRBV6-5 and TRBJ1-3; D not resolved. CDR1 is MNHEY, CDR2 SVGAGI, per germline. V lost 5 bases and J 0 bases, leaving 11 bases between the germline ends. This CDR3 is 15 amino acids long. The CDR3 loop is CASSPGGFSGNTIYF. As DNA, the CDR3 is TGTGCCAGCAGTCCTGGTGGCTTCTCTGGAAACACCATATATTTT.

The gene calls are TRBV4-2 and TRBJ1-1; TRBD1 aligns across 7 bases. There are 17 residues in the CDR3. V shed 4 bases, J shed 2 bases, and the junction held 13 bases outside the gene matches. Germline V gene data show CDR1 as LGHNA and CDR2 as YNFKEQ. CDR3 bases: TGTGCCAGCAGCCCCATAGATCAGGGGGAAAGCAACACTGAAGCTTTCTTT. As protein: CASSPIDQGESNTEAFF.

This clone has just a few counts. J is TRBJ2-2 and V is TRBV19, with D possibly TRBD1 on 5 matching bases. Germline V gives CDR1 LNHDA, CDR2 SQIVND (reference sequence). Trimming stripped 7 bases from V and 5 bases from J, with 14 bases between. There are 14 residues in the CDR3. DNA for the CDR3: TGTGCCAGTATGGCAGGGCGATGGACCGGGGAGCTGTTTTTT. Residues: CASMAGRWTGELFF.

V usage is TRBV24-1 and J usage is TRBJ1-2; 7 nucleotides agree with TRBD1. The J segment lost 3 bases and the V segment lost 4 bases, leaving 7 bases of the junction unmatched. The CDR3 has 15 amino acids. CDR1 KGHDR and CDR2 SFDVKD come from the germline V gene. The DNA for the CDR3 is TGTGCCACCAGTGAGGCGACAGGGACCTACTATGGCTACACCTTC. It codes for CATSEATGTYYGYTF.

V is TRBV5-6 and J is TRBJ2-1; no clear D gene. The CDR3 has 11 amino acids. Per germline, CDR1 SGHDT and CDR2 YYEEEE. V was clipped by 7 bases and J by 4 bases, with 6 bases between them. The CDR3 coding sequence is TGTGCCAGCGGAGAGTACAATGAGCAGTTCTTC. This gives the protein CASGEYNEQFF.

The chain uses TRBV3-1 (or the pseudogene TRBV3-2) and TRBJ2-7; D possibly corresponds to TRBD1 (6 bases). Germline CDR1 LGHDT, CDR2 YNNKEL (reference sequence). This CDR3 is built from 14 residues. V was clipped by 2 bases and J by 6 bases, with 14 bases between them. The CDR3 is CASSQTGFGSEQYF. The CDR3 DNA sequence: TGTGCCAGCAGCCAAACAGGGTTCGGTAGCGAGCAGTACTTC.

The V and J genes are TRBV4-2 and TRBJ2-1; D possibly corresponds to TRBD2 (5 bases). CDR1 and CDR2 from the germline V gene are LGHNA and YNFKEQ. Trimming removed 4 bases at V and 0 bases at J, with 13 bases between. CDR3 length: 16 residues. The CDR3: CASSPRTYSSYNEQFF. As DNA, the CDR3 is TGTGCCAGCAGCCCCCGGACTTACAGCTCCTACAATGAGCAGTTCTTC.

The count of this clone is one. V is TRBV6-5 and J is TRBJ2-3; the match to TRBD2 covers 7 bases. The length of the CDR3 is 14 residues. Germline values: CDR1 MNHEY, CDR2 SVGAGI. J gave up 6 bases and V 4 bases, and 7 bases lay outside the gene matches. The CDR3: CASSSRAGGDTQYF. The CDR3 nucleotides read TGTGCCAGCAGTTCCAGAGCCGGGGGGGATACGCAGTATTTT.

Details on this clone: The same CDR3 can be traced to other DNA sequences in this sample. The CDR3 sequence: CASSDRLNTEAFF. The CDR3 nucleotides read TGTGCCAGTAGCGACAGGCTAAACACTGAAGCTTTCTTT. The rearrangement joins TRBV19 to TRBJ1-1; tentatively, D is TRBD1 (6 bases). Germline V lookup: CDR1 LNHDA, CDR2 SQIVND (reference sequence). Between the trimmed V and J ends, which lost 6 bases and 2 bases, there was a span of 10 bases. The CDR3 runs 13 residues.

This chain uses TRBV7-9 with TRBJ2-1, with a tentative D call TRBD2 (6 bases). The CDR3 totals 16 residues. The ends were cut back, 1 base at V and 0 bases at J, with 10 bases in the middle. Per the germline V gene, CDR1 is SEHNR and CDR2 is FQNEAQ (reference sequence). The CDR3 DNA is TGTGCCAGCAGCTTAGTGGCGGGGAGCTCCTACAATGAGCAGTTCTTC. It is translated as CASSLVAGSSYNEQFF. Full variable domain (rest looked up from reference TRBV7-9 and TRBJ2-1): DTGVSQNPRHKITKRGQNVTFRCDPISEHNRLYWYRQTLGQGPEFLTYFQNEAQLEKSRLLSDRFSAERPKGSFSTLEIQRTEQGDSAMYLCASSLVAGSSYNEQFFGPGTRLTVL.

DNA for the CDR3: TGTGCCAGCAGTGTGTCCTACACCGGGGAGCTGTTTTTT. Translated, it gives CASSVSYTGELFF. This chain joins TRBV2 and TRBJ2-2; D gene unclear. V shed 4 bases and J shed 3 bases, with 6 bases lying between them. This CDR3 is 13 amino acids long. Per germline, CDR1 SNHLY and CDR2 FYNNEI.

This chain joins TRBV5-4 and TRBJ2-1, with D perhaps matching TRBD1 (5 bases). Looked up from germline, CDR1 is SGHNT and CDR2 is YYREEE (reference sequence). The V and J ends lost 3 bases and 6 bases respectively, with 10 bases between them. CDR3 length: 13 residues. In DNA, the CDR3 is TGTGCCAGCAGCTCAAAAGGGGTCAATGAGCAGTTCTTC. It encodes CASSSKGVNEQFF.

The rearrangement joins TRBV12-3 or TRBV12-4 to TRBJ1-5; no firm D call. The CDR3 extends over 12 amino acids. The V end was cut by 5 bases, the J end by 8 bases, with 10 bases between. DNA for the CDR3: TGTGCCAGCAGTCGAGGACTGGAGCCCCAGCATTTT. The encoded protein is CASSRGLEPQHF.

CDR3 nucleotides: TGTGCCAGCAGTTCTCTGAGCACTGAAGCTTTCTTT. As protein: CASSSLSTEAFF. The V call is TRBV12-3 or TRBV12-4, the J call TRBJ1-1; D gene unclear. Trimming pared 4 bases from V and 4 bases from J, leaving 7 bases between. The CDR3 totals 12 residues.

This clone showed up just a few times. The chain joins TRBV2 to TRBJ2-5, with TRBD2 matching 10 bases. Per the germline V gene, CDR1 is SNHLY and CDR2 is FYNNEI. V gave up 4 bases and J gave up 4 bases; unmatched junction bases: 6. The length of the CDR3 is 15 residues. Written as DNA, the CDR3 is TGTGCCAGCAGTGTCCGCGGACTAGCGGCAGAGACCCAGTACTTC. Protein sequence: CASSVRGLAAETQYF.